Each of the 26 T cell receptor beta chains below was sequenced from the same sample in a study of OX40 agonist ivuxolimab in advanced cancers. The data were produced by immunoSEQ multiplex PCR, yet TCRdb's version contains in-frame clones alone and is incomplete. In the table there are about 64,000 clones, less than 95% of which are singletons. Sequenced here: CD4+ or CD8+ T cells sorted from blood, sampled in a trial of the OX40 agonist ivuxolimab. The receptors originated from an adult with an advanced solid tumor such as melanoma, head and neck, liver or kidney cancer.

This clone was recorded once. The chain links TRBV9 to TRBJ2-3; 9 positions match TRBD2. The germline V gene encodes CDR1 SGDLS and CDR2 YYNGEE. There are 17 residues in the CDR3. With 0 bases clipped from V and 4 bases from J, the junction kept 9 bases outside the gene matches. The CDR3 DNA sequence: TGTGCCAGCAGCGTAGGGTTAGCGGGAGTTAGGGCAGATACGCAGTATTTT. As protein: CASSVGLAGVRADTQYF.

J is TRBJ1-2 and V is TRBV19; D may be TRBD1 (6 bases). The CDR3 contains 16 residues. CDR1 and CDR2 (germline): LNHDA, SQIVND (reference sequence). V dropped 0 bases and J dropped 6 bases, with 17 bases sitting between them. The chain's CDR3 is CASSIDRQATTHGYTF. The DNA of the CDR3 is TGTGCCAGTAGTATAGACCGACAGGCGACAACACATGGCTACACCTTC. The full variable domain, in which reference TRBV19 and TRBJ1-2 provide the parts outside the CDR3, is DGGITQSPKYLFRKEGQNVTLSCEQNLNHDAMYWYRQDPGQGLRLIYYSQIVNDFQKGDIAEGYSVSREKKESFPLTVTSAQKNPTAFYLCASSIDRQATTHGYTFGSGTRLTVV.

The gene calls are TRBV7-9 and TRBJ1-5; the match to TRBD1 covers 9 bases. This CDR3 has 15 residues. Germline loops: CDR1 SEHNR, CDR2 FQNEAQ (reference sequence). V lost 5 bases, J lost 9 bases, and 11 bases stayed unmatched. The CDR3 region is CASSQQTGGQGPQHF. The DNA of the CDR3 is TGTGCCAGCAGCCAGCAAACAGGGGGCCAAGGGCCCCAGCATTTT.

This clone occurred once. V usage is TRBV7-2 and J usage is TRBJ1-5; D is perhaps TRBD1 (6 bases). CDR1 SGHTA and CDR2 FQGNSA come from the germline V gene. V gave up 3 bases and J gave up 7 bases, with 16 bases separating them. The CDR3 spans 15 residues. This CDR3 reads CASSLESRGGQPQHF. The CDR3 nucleotides are TGTGCCAGCAGCTTGGAGTCCAGGGGTGGACAGCCCCAGCATTTT.

This chain connects TRBV11-2 to TRBJ2-7; no clear D. CDR3 length: 12 amino acids. The ends were cut back, 4 bases at V and 3 bases at J, with 7 bases in the middle. CDR1 SGHAT and CDR2 FQNNGV come from the germline V gene. In DNA, the CDR3 is TGTGCCAGCAGCTCCAGTGACTACGAGCAGTACTTC. Translating gives CASSSSDYEQYF. The full variable domain, in which reference TRBV11-2 and TRBJ2-7 provide the parts outside the CDR3, is EAGVAQSPRYKIIEKRQSVAFWCNPISGHATLYWYQQILGQGPKLLIQFQNNGVVDDSQLPKDRFSAERLKGVDSTLKIQPAKLEDSAVYLCASSSSDYEQYFGPGTRLTVT.

The chain uses TRBV18 and TRBJ1-2; tentative D call: TRBD1 (5 bases). Germline V gives CDR1 KGHSH, CDR2 LQKENI. This CDR3 has 15 residues. V shed 2 bases and J shed 3 bases, with 13 bases lying between them. CDR3: CASSPETRQYYGYTF. For the CDR3, the DNA is TGTGCCAGCTCACCAGAAACTAGACAGTACTATGGCTACACCTTC.

This chain uses TRBV5-1 with TRBJ2-5; D might be TRBD1 or TRBD2, each matching 6 bases. Germline-derived CDR1 and CDR2 are SGHRS and YFSETQ. V lost 0 bases to trimming and J lost 1 base, with 10 bases between them. This CDR3 region has 15 residues. The CDR3 region has the DNA TGCGCCAGCAGCTTGGGCGGAGGGGGCCAAGAGACCCAGTACTTC. It translates to CASSLGGGGQETQYF.

The J gene is TRBJ1-2, the V gene TRBV18; D is unclear. V was cut by 2 bases and J by 4 bases, with 8 bases left in between. This CDR3 region has 13 residues. Germline CDR1 is KGHSH and CDR2 is LQKENI. The CDR3 DNA reads TGTGCCAGCTCACCATCGGGGAGCTATGGCTACACCTTC. Amino acids: CASSPSGSYGYTF. Supplemented by reference TRBV18 and TRBJ1-2, the full variable domain reads NAGVMQNPRHLVRRRGQEARLRCSPMKGHSHVYWYRQLPEEGLKFMVYLQKENIIDESGMPKERFSAEFPKEGPSILRIQQVVRGDSAAYFCASSPSGSYGYTFGSGTRLTVV.

The rearrangement joins TRBV28 to TRBJ1-2; TRBD1 matches at 8 bases. CDR1 and CDR2 (germline): MDHEN, SYDVKM. The CDR3 totals 14 residues. The V segment lost 8 bases and the J segment 4 bases; nucleotides outside the gene matches: 9. CDR3 in DNA: TGTGCCAGCTTACCGGGACAGGCGTTCTATGGCTACACCTTC. Its translation is CASLPGQAFYGYTF.

This clone was recorded only once. This rearrangement joins TRBV10-3 to TRBJ2-7; D not resolved. This CDR3 contains 14 residues. V lost 2 bases, J lost 2 bases, and 10 bases lay in between. Per germline, CDR1 ENHRY and CDR2 SYGVKD. DNA for the CDR3: TGTGCCATCAGTGAGAGTGGCGGACCCTACGAGCAGTACTTC. This translates into CAISESGGPYEQYF.

The chain employs TRBV28 and TRBJ2-7; D call uncertain. CDR1 and CDR2 from the germline V gene are MDHEN and SYDVKM. V was shortened by 3 bases and J by 2 bases, with 8 bases between the two germline ends. This CDR3 contains 13 residues. The CDR3 sequence: CASSLAGPYEQYF. CDR3 DNA: TGTGCCAGCAGTTTGGCCGGGCCCTACGAGCAGTACTTC.

This chain's CDR3 is CASSLSGQTSQPQHF. CDR3 nucleotides: TGTGCCAGCAGCTTGTCGGGACAGACCAGTCAGCCCCAGCATTTT. This chain uses TRBV5-6 with TRBJ1-5; 7 bases agree with TRBD1. This CDR3 is built from 15 residues. V was pared by 1 base and J by 6 bases, with 7 bases of the junction left unmatched. The germline CDR1 and CDR2 sequences are SGHDT and YYEEEE.

This chain links TRBV2 with TRBJ2-4; 11 bases map to TRBD1. Trimming cost V 5 bases and J 4 bases; bases outside gene matches: 13. There are 18 residues in the CDR3. In germline, CDR1 is SNHLY, CDR2 FYNNEI. DNA for the CDR3: TGTGCCAGCAGTCCAAGCACCCCCGGGACAGGGGGGAAAAACATTCAGTACTTC. Protein product: CASSPSTPGTGGKNIQYF.

The chain employs TRBV7-8 and TRBJ2-1; 9 nucleotides match TRBD1. There are 14 residues in the CDR3. The germline V gene has CDR1 SGHVS and CDR2 FQNEAQ. The V segment lost 5 bases and the J segment 5 bases; nucleotides outside the gene matches: 4. The CDR3 DNA reads TGTGCCAGCAGCCTACAGGGGGCCCACAATGAGCAGTTCTTC. Translated: CASSLQGAHNEQFF.

This sequence joins TRBV25-1 and TRBJ1-6; D not resolved. Germline CDR1 is MGHDK and CDR2 is SYGVNS. The CDR3 runs 14 residues. The germline V and J ends were trimmed by 6 bases and 5 bases, with 11 bases remaining between them. The CDR3 sequence: CASRPTGNNSPLHF. The DNA for the CDR3 is TGTGCCAGCAGGCCGACCGGAAATAATTCACCCCTCCACTTT.

The chain combines TRBV11-2 with TRBJ1-1; 7 nucleotides agree with TRBD1. This CDR3 comprises 15 residues. The V segment lost 5 bases and the J segment 7 bases; nucleotides outside the gene matches: 13. Germline CDR1 reads SGHAT; CDR2 reads FQNNGV. DNA for the CDR3: TGTGCCAGCAGCCAGCCAGAGACAGGGAAAATTGAAGCTTTCTTT. Protein: CASSQPETGKIEAFF. Looking up the rest from reference TRBV11-2 and TRBJ1-1 gives the full variable domain: EAGVAQSPRYKIIEKRQSVAFWCNPISGHATLYWYQQILGQGPKLLIQFQNNGVVDDSQLPKDRFSAERLKGVDSTLKIQPAKLEDSAVYLCASSQPETGKIEAFFGQGTRLTVV.

V gene TRBV10-2 combines with J gene TRBJ2-3; no reliable D call. The CDR3 runs 14 residues. V lost 1 base and J lost 2, with 7 bases in between. The V gene's germline CDR1 is WSHSY and CDR2 SAAADI. CDR3 sequence reads: CASSEWQTTDTQYF. The CDR3, as DNA: TGCGCCAGCAGTGAGTGGCAGACCACAGATACGCAGTATTTT.

DNA of the CDR3: TGTGCCAGCAGCTTAGCTAATGGGGCCAACGTCCTGACTTTC. It is translated as CASSLANGANVLTF. This chain joins TRBV7-9 and TRBJ2-6; no clear D gene. Germline V gene lookup returns CDR1 SEHNR and CDR2 FQNEAQ (reference sequence). CDR3 length: 14 residues. The germline V and J ends were trimmed by 0 bases and 3 bases, with 3 bases remaining between them. The entire variable domain, with the rest obtained from reference TRBV7-9 and TRBJ2-6, is as follows: DTGVSQNPRHKITKRGQNVTFRCDPISEHNRLYWYRQTLGQGPEFLTYFQNEAQLEKSRLLSDRFSAERPKGSFSTLEIQRTEQGDSAMYLCASSLANGANVLTFGAGSRLTVL.

The chain carries TRBV11-2 and TRBJ1-4, with D possibly matching TRBD1 (5 bases). Looked up from germline, CDR1 is SGHAT and CDR2 is FQNNGV. Trimming removed 0 bases at V and 7 bases at J, with 12 bases between. The CDR3 spans 15 residues. CDR3 in DNA: TGTGCCAGCAGCTTAGAACAGGCCGTGGGTGAAAAACTGTTTTTT. This codes for CASSLEQAVGEKLFF.

The J gene is TRBJ2-5, the V gene TRBV6-1; maybe TRBD1 (5 bases). This CDR3 is 16 amino acids long. The germline V gene encodes CDR1 MNHNS and CDR2 SASEGT. V lost 3 bases to trimming and J lost 4 bases, with 18 bases between them. This chain's CDR3 is CASSDTSSGLGETQYF. The CDR3 DNA follows: TGTGCCAGCAGTGATACGTCCTCAGGGTTGGGAGAGACCCAGTACTTC.

J is TRBJ1-5 and V is TRBV6-1; TRBD1 is a possible D gene (6 bases). The CDR3 extends over 15 amino acids. Trimming pared 2 bases from V and 6 bases from J, leaving 14 bases between. The germline CDR1 and CDR2 sequences are MNHNS and SASEGT. The CDR3, as DNA: TGTGCCAGCAGTGAATTTTTAGGGGGAACTCAGCCCCAGCATTTT. It yields the protein CASSEFLGGTQPQHF.

This clone was seen only once. The chain links TRBV6-5 to TRBJ2-7; no reliable D call. The CDR3 has 12 residues. Germline V CDR1 and CDR2: MNHEY, SVGAGI. V was clipped by 5 bases and J by 6 bases, with 11 bases between them. CDR3 protein: CASSLYGGEQYF. CDR3 DNA sequence: TGTGCCAGCAGTCTGTACGGTGGCGAGCAGTACTTC.

The gene calls are TRBV6-5 and TRBJ2-5; D unclear. The CDR3 has 10 residues. Germline V gene sequence: CDR1 MNHEY, CDR2 SVGAGI. V lost 8 bases and J lost 4, with 5 bases in between. The CDR3 nucleotides are TGTGCCAGCGGGCTAGAGACCCAGTACTTC. Translation: CASGLETQYF.

This clone appeared a single time. The CDR3 sequence is CASSQEKGTEAFF. CDR3 nucleotides: TGCGCCAGCAGCCAGGAGAAGGGCACTGAAGCTTTCTTT. This chain joins TRBV5-1 and TRBJ1-1; no clear D gene. The CDR3 is 13 residues long. Per the germline V gene, CDR1 is SGHRS and CDR2 is YFSETQ. Trimming left V 4 bases short and J 4 bases short, with 11 bases between.

V gene TRBV6-1 combines with J gene TRBJ1-5; no definite D call. Per the germline V gene, CDR1 is MNHNS and CDR2 is SASEGT. The CDR3 extends over 14 amino acids. V gave up 3 bases and J gave up 2 bases, with 8 bases separating them. CDR3 amino acids: CASSEWEGNQPQHF. CDR3 nucleotides: TGTGCCAGCAGTGAGTGGGAGGGCAATCAGCCCCAGCATTTT.

The chain uses TRBV19 and TRBJ1-2; D unresolved. Germline assignment: CDR1 LNHDA and CDR2 SQIVND (reference sequence). V lost 5 bases and J 4 bases, leaving 11 bases between the germline ends. This CDR3 is built from 13 residues. CDR3 DNA: TGTGCCAGTAGTCCTCAACAGCCCTATGGCTACACCTTC. Residues: CASSPQQPYGYTF. The complete variable domain, with remaining parts taken from reference TRBV19 and TRBJ1-2, reads DGGITQSPKYLFRKEGQNVTLSCEQNLNHDAMYWYRQDPGQGLRLIYYSQIVNDFQKGDIAEGYSVSREKKESFPLTVTSAQKNPTAFYLCASSPQQPYGYTFGSGTRLTVV.